These T cell receptor beta chains were read from a single sample in a study of T cell repertoires in cytomegalovirus infection. TCRdb re-derived calls from the reads in MiXCR, one entry per CDR3 protein. The repertoire includes a few hundred thousand distinct CDR3 sequences, over 7.5% of them detected once, and approximately 4.5% sits in the top ten. The material sequenced was PBMCs. Receptors were obtained from a human donor in good health (CMV status not recorded). Some clones in this sample may be carry-over from other donors' samples. CDR3s include the opening cysteine and the closing phenylalanine or tryptophan. Fields, in order: J gene, D gene, V gene, clone size, CDR3 protein, CDR3 DNA. The D gene is left open where the match is weak. Clone size is stated in some rows and not others, as once, few, many or a class when expanded.

TRBJ1-1 . TRBV5-1 few CASSLAPGADTEAFF TGCGCCAGCAGCTTGGCCCCGGGGGCGGACACTGAAGCTTTCTTT
TRBJ2-3 . TRBV7-9 few CASSSVGDRMDTQYF TGTGCCAGCAGCTCGGTGGGAGATAGAATGGATACGCAGTATTTT
TRBJ2-5 TRBD2 TRBV2 . CASSRLAGVPQETQYF TGTGCCAGCAGTCGTCTAGCGGGGGTCCCCCAAGAGACCCAGTACTTC
TRBJ2-7 . TRBV30 . CAWSGGRRGGEQYF TGTGCCTGGAGTGGTGGACGGAGGGGCGGGGAGCAGTACTTC
TRBJ1-1 TRBD1 TRBV4-1 . CASSQERTGKDSF TGCGCCAGCAGCCAAGAGAGGACAGGGAAGGATTCCTTT
TRBJ1-4 TRBD1 TRBV12-3/TRBV12-4 . CASSTGGDEKLFF TGTGCCAGCAGTACAGGGGGCGACGAAAAACTGTTTTTT
TRBJ2-4 . TRBV29-1 . CSVKDLRGGNIQYF TGCAGCGTTAAGGACCTCCGAGGAGGAAACATTCAGTACTTC
TRBJ2-3 . TRBV6-1 many CASSWDNTDTQYF TGTGCCAGCAGTTGGGACAACACAGATACGCAGTATTTT
TRBJ2-3 . TRBV28 few CASSLRPGPVTDTQYF TGTGCCAGCAGTTTACGACCGGGCCCCGTTACAGATACGCAGTATTTT
TRBJ1-4 . TRBV12-3/TRBV12-4 few CASSLDIGTNEKLFF TGTGCCAGCAGTTTAGATATAGGAACTAATGAAAAACTGTTTTTT
TRBJ1-3 . TRBV24-1 . CATSELGATVFSGNTIYF TGTGCCACCAGTGAACTAGGAGCGACAGTTTTCTCTGGAAACACCATATATTTT
TRBJ1-2 . TRBV2 few CASRPTAIYTF TGTGCCAGCCGCCCCACAGCGATCTACACCTTC
TRBJ1-2 . TRBV6-2/TRBV6-3 . CASSTPGRYGYTF TGTGCCAGCAGTACTCCCGGACGCTATGGCTACACCTTC
TRBJ2-1 . TRBV7-2 many CASSLSRPGLIYNEQFF TGTGCCAGCAGCCTTTCCCGACCCGGACTTATTTACAATGAGCAGTTCTTC
TRBJ2-7 . TRBV7-2 many CASSSQRHYEQYF TGTGCCAGCAGCTCCCAAAGACACTACGAGCAGTACTTC
TRBJ1-5 . TRBV5-6 few CASSSGQPSNQPQHF TGTGCCAGCAGTTCCGGACAGCCTAGCAATCAGCCCCAGCATTTT
TRBJ2-5 TRBD1 TRBV15 many CATSQTGGETQYF TGTGCCACCAGCCAGACAGGGGGAGAGACCCAGTACTTC